What follows are 19 T cell receptor beta chains derived from one specimen sequenced in a study of monozygotic twins with inflammatory bowel disease (dated by TCRdb to between 2018 and 2020). The method behind the library was 5' RACE. Reads for this sample came from an Illumina HiSeq 2500. Reprocessed by TCRdb, the reads give a single entry per CDR3 protein sequence, without DNA. The sample table records over 100,000 distinct CDR3 sequences. The top ten clonotypes cover 12% of the sample. The sequenced sample was blood. The source is a human donor with ulcerative colitis or Crohn's disease, or a healthy co-twin of an affected twin (not recorded which).

The chain recombines TRBV4-2 with TRBJ1-2; TCRdb gives TRBD1 as the D gene, but with no DNA this cannot be confirmed. The CDR3 is 16 amino acids. CDR1 is LGHNA and CDR2 is YNFKEQ in the germline V gene. CDR3: CASSQKTGGAASGYTF.

The genes are TRBV5-1 and TRBJ2-5; TCRdb calls TRBD1, which cannot be checked without DNA. This CDR3 has 14 residues. In germline, CDR1 is SGHRS, CDR2 YFSETQ. CDR3: CASSSLPGRETQYF.

J is TRBJ2-3 and V is TRBV20-1; TCRdb's D call of TRBD2 is untestable without DNA. CDR1 is DFQATT, CDR2 SNEGSKA, per germline (reference sequence). This CDR3 is 15 amino acids long. CDR3 loop: CSAILWRSSTDTQYF.

The chain joins TRBV29-1 to TRBJ2-7; checking the TCRdb D call of TRBD1 is not possible without DNA. The CDR3 sequence is 16 residues long. Germline V CDR1 and CDR2: SQVTM, ANQGSEA. This CDR3 reads CSVELEGETSSYEQYF.

This rearrangement joins TRBV6-1 to TRBJ1-2; TCRdb's D call of TRBD1 is untestable without DNA. The germline gives CDR1 MNHNS, CDR2 SASEGT. CDR3 size: 16 residues. CDR3: CASSGQTGQGAYGYTF.

This sequence joins TRBV7-8 and TRBJ2-1; TCRdb lists TRBD1, though no DNA is available to test this call. In germline, CDR1 is SGHVS, CDR2 FQNEAQ. The CDR3 is 15 residues long. The CDR3 loop is CASSLGGGLQNEQFF.

The chain is built from TRBV11-2 and TRBJ2-7; the TCRdb D gene call, TRBD2, has no DNA to confirm it. Germline CDR1 is SGHAT and CDR2 is FQNNGV. CDR3 length equals 15 residues. The CDR3 sequence: CASRQPGRRSYEQYF. Supplemented by reference TRBV11-2 and TRBJ2-7, the full variable domain reads EAGVAQSPRYKIIEKRQSVAFWCNPISGHATLYWYQQILGQGPKLLIQFQNNGVVDDSQLPKDRFSAERLKGVDSTLKIQPAKLEDSAVYLCASRQPGRRSYEQYFGPGTRLTVT.

The V and J genes are TRBV7-9 and TRBJ2-5. Germline lookup yields CDR1 SEHNR and CDR2 FQNEAQ (reference sequence). The CDR3 contains 13 residues. The chain's CDR3 is CASRLAGTETQYF.

This sequence joins TRBV5-4 and TRBJ2-2; TCRdb gives TRBD2 as the D gene, but with no DNA this cannot be confirmed. Germline V gene sequence: CDR1 SGHNT, CDR2 YYREEE (reference sequence). The CDR3 is 17 amino acids. This chain's CDR3 is CASSLGGRARGSGELFF.

The chain carries TRBV7-8 and TRBJ2-3; TCRdb picks TRBD2, but there is no DNA to check that call. Per germline, CDR1 SGHVS and CDR2 FQNEAQ. The CDR3 is made up of 17 amino acids. CDR3 sequence: CASRRLAGLPLTDTQYF.

The chain carries TRBV6-5 and TRBJ2-7. Per germline, CDR1 MNHEY and CDR2 SVGAGI. CDR3 length: 14 amino acids. The CDR3 here is CASSYSRSSYEQYF.

V is TRBV12-3 or TRBV12-4 and J is TRBJ2-3; checking the TCRdb D call of TRBD2 is not possible without DNA. This CDR3 comprises 12 residues. The CDR3 is CASSSTRDTQYF.

The chain links TRBV5-4 to TRBJ2-2; there is no DNA to check the TCRdb D call of TRBD2. The CDR3 length is 14 residues. CDR1 is SGHNT and CDR2 is YYREEE in the germline V gene (reference sequence). This CDR3 reads CASHRGGAPGELFF.

This chain links TRBV3-1 with TRBJ2-7; the D call of TRBD1 rests on TCRdb alone, since no DNA is present to check it. Germline CDR1 reads LGHDT; CDR2 reads YNNKEL (reference sequence). The CDR3 sequence is 15 residues long. The CDR3 sequence is CASSQKTGYAYEQYF.

The chain has TRBV27 and TRBJ1-2; TCRdb's D call of TRBD1 is untestable without DNA. The CDR3 is made up of 15 amino acids. The germline gives CDR1 MNHEY, CDR2 SMNVEV (reference sequence). The CDR3 protein is CASSLTGQGVYGYTF.

V gene TRBV29-1 combines with J gene TRBJ1-4; the D call from TCRdb, TRBD1, cannot be confirmed without DNA. Germline assignment: CDR1 SQVTM and CDR2 ANQGSEA. This CDR3 spans 13 amino acids. This CDR3 reads CSVGSLRGEKLFF.

J is TRBJ2-7 and V is TRBV20-1. Germline CDR1 is DFQATT and CDR2 is SNEGSKA (reference sequence). This CDR3 is built from 17 residues. CDR3 residues: CSARDHRQAGFPYEQYF.

The V gene is TRBV10-3, the J gene TRBJ1-2; the D gene TCRdb calls, TRBD1, cannot be checked with no DNA. The CDR3 sequence is 15 residues long. Germline V gives CDR1 ENHRY, CDR2 SYGVKD. The CDR3 here is CAIRPPGQPNYGYTF.

This chain joins TRBV18 and TRBJ2-2. This CDR3 has 16 residues. CDR1 is KGHSH and CDR2 is LQKENI in the germline V gene. CDR3 loop: CASSPVSRTNTGELFF.